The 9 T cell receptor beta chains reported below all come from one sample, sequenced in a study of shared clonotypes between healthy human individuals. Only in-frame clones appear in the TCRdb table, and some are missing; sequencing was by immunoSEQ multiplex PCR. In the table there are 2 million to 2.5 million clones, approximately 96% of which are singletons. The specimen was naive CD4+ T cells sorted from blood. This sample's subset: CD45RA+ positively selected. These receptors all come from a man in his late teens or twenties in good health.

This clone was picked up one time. CDR3 in amino acids: CASSLPARTGNTGELFF. CDR3 nucleotide sequence: TGTGCCAGCAGCTTACCGGCTCGAACAGGCAACACCGGGGAGCTGTTTTTT. The gene calls are TRBV5-5 and TRBJ2-2; tentatively, D is TRBD1 (5 bases). CDR1 and CDR2 from the germline V gene are SGHKS and YYEKEE (reference sequence). This CDR3 spans 17 amino acids. V gave up 2 bases and J gave up 2 bases, with 16 bases separating them. The full variable domain, in which reference TRBV5-5 and TRBJ2-2 provide the parts outside the CDR3, is DAGVTQSPTHLIKTRGQQVTLRCSPISGHKSVSWYQQVLGQGPQFIFQYYEKEERGRGNFPDRFSARQFPNYSSELNVNALLLGDSALYLCASSLPARTGNTGELFFGEGSRLTVL.

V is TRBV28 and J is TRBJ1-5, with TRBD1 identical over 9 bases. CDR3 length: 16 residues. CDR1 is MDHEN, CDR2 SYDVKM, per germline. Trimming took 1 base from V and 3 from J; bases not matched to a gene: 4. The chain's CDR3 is CASSLSTGGNNQPQHF. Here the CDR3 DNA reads TGTGCCAGCAGTTTATCGACAGGGGGTAACAATCAGCCCCAGCATTTT.

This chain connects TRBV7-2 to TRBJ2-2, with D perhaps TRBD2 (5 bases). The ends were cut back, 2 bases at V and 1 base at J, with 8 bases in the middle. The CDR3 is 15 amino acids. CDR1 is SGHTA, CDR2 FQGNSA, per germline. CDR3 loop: CASSLRGGNTGELFF. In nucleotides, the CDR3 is TGTGCCAGCAGCTTAAGAGGAGGGAACACCGGGGAGCTGTTTTTT. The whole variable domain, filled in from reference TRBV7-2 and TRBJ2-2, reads GAGVSQSPSNKVTEKGKDVELRCDPISGHTALYWYRQSLGQGLEFLIYFQGNSAPDKSGLPSDRFSAERTGGSVSTLTIQRTQQEDSAVYLCASSLRGGNTGELFFGEGSRLTVL.

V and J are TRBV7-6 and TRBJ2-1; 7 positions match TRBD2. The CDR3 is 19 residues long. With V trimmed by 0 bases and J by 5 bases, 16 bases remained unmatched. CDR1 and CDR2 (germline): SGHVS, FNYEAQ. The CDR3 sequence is CASSLALGGTAFYNNEQFF. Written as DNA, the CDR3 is TGTGCCAGCAGCTTAGCGCTCGGGGGGACCGCATTTTATAACAATGAGCAGTTCTTC.

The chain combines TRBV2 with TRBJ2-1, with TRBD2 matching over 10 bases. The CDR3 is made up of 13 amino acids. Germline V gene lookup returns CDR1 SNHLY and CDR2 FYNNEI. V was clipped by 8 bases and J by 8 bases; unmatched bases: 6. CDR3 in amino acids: CASGGLARHEQFF. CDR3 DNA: TGTGCCAGCGGGGGACTAGCGAGGCATGAGCAGTTCTTC.

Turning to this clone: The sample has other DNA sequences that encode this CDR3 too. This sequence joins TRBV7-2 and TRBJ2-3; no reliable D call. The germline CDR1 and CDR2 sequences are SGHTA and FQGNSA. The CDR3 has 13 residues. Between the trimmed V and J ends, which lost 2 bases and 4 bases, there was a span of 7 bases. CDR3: CASSLKVADTQYF. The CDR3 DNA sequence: TGTGCCAGCAGCTTAAAAGTGGCAGATACGCAGTATTTT.

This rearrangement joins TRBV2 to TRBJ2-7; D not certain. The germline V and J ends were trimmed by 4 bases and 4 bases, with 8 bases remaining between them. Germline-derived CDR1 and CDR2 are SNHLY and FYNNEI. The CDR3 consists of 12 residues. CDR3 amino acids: CASSVDPYEQYF. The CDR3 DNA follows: TGTGCCAGCAGTGTAGACCCTTACGAGCAGTACTTC.

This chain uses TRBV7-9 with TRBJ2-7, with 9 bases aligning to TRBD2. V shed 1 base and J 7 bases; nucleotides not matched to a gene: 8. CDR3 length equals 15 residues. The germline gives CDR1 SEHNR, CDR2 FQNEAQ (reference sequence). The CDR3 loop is CASSLVLAGVWEQYF. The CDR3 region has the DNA TGTGCCAGCAGCTTAGTATTAGCGGGAGTGTGGGAGCAGTACTTC.

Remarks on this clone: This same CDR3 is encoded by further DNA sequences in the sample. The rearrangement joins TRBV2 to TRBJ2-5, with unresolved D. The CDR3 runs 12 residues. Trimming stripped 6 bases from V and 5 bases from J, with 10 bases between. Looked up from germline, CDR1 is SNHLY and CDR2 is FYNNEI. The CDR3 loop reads CASSVTRETQYF. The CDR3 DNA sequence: TGTGCCAGCAGCGTAACTCGGGAGACCCAGTACTTC.